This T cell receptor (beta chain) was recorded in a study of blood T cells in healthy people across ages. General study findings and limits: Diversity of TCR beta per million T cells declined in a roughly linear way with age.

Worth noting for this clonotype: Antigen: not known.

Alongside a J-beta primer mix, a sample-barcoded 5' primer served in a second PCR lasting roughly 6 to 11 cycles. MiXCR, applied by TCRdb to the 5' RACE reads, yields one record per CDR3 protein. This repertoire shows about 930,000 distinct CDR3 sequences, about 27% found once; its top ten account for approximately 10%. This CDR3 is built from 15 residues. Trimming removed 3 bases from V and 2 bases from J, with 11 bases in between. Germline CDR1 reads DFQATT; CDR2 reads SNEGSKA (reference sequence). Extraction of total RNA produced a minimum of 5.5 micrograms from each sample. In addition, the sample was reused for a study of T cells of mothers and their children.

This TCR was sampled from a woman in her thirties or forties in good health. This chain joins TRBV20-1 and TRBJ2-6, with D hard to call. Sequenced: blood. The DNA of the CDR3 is TGCAGTGCTAGTGCCCCTGAGACTGGGGCCAACGTCCTGACTTTC. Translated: CSASAPETGANVLTF.